This T cell receptor beta chain originates from a study of regulatory T cells in long-lasting Graves disease. Overall study context: Newly diagnosed Graves' patients had taken antithyroid drugs under 3 months.

This clonotype was picked up a small number of times. At one of its ends the junction is not consistent with the germline gene, which may arise from a read error. The time point here: newly diagnosed GD, antithyroid drugs for less than 3 months. Scientists built the TCR library using RNA that was extracted from PBMCs. Researchers made TCR beta libraries by using iRepertoire HTBI primers and running Arm-PCR on CDR3 regions. TCRdb independently ran MiXCR on the multiplex PCR reads; one entry per CDR3 protein. The table records 500,000 to 700,000 distinct CDR3 sequences, approximately 15% of them present only once. CDR1 and CDR2 (germline): MDHEN, SYDVKM. The CDR3 is 13 residues long. These records were also assigned to another study, of T cells in Graves' hyperthyroidism and ophthalmopathy. From that study: Criteria for exclusion of patients were uncontrolled infection, other autoimmune disease, pregnancy or lactation. In blood, most of the thyroid clonotypes expanded above 0.001 were also present.

The V call is TRBV28, the J call TRBJ2-2; D possibly uses TRBD1 or TRBD2 (5 bases each). The sample consisted of peripheral blood mononuclear cells (PBMCs), taken at new diagnosis, from a patient treated with antithyroid drugs. The sequence derives from a young woman with Graves disease. The CDR3, as DNA: TGTGCGGCACGGGGACCGAACACCGGGGAGCTGGTTTTT. It is translated as CAARGPNTGELVF.